Described below is a single TCR beta chain sequence and its context. Authors' processing steps: It was from reference gene primer amplification that nucleated cell counts were estimated. Sequenced by immunoSEQ multiplex PCR; TCRdb stores in-frame clones only, minus some. The V and J calls and the clone size are those of that table, but D and trimming were determined from the DNA. This sample has tens of thousands of clones, with 80% to 90% found just once. The data are from a study of blood T cell repertoires in COVID-19. Whole-study context: The United States, Italy and Spain were the sources of the acute and convalescent COVID-19 samples. Nucleic acid was either cDNA or gDNA, and it came from T cells, B-cell-depleted T cells, or PBMCs.

With 1 base removed from V and 4 bases from J, the gap between germline ends came to 16 bases. This CDR3 has 16 residues. CDR1 is LNHDA and CDR2 is SQIVND in the germline V gene (reference sequence). Sample: peripheral blood. The V gene is TRBV19, the J gene TRBJ1-1, with D tentatively TRBD1 (5 bases). This receptor was taken from a woman between 40 and 50 years old with acute or convalescent COVID-19. The CDR3 loop reads CASSIGRVDGGTEAFF. The CDR3 nucleotides read TGTGCCAGTAGTATAGGTAGGGTCGACGGGGGCACTGAAGCTTTCTTT.